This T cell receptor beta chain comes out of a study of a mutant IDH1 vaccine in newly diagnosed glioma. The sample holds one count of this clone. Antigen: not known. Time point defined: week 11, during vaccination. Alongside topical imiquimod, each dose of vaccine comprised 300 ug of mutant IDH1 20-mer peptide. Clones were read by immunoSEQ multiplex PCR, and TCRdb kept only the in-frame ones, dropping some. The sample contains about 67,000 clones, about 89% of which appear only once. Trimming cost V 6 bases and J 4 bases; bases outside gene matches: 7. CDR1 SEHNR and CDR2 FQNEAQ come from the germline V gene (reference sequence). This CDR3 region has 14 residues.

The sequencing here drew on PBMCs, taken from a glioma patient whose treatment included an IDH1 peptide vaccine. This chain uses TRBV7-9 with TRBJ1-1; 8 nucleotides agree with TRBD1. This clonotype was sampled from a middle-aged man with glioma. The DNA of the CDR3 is TGTGCCAGCAGTACCGCAGGGGGCGTCACTGAAGCTTTCTTT. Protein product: CASSTAGGVTEAFF.